Listed below are T cell receptor beta chains from one sample, sequenced in a study of T-cell memory formation after mild COVID-19. TCRdb independently ran MiXCR on the 5' RACE reads; one entry per CDR3 protein. In the table there are about 290,000 distinct CDR3 sequences, about a sixth of which are singletons. Sequences were obtained from PBMCs or a T cell subset sorted from them (not recorded which). These TCRs come from a man younger than 30 who had mild COVID-19 (a few samples of this study predate the infection). Cell type and time point are not known. Both conserved end residues are part of each CDR3. Each record gives: V gene, D gene, J gene, clone size, CDR3 DNA, CDR3 protein. D genes are given only for firm matches. Clone size is stated in some rows and not others, as once, few, many or a class when expanded.

v_call: TRBV25-1
d_call: -
j_call: TRBJ1-1
clone_size: -
cdr3_nt: TGTGCCAGCAGTGCTACAAGGAACACTGAAGCTTTCTTT
cdr3_aa: CASSATRNTEAFF

v_call: TRBV5-1
d_call: -
j_call: TRBJ2-2
clone_size: -
cdr3_nt: TGCGCCAGCAGCTTGGACGGGGCAAGGGAGCTGTTTTTT
cdr3_aa: CASSLDGARELFF

v_call: TRBV5-1
d_call: -
j_call: TRBJ2-7
clone_size: many
cdr3_nt: TGCGCCAGCAGCTCATTGACTGACCCAGGGAACGAGCAGTACTTC
cdr3_aa: CASSSLTDPGNEQYF

v_call: TRBV4-3
d_call: -
j_call: TRBJ2-2
clone_size: few
cdr3_nt: TGCGCCAGCAGCCACGCAGGGACAACCGGGGAGCTGTTTTTT
cdr3_aa: CASSHAGTTGELFF

v_call: TRBV28
d_call: -
j_call: TRBJ1-3
clone_size: few
cdr3_nt: TGTGCCAGCACCATTACATCGAACATTGGGGGACTCTCTGGAAACACCATATATTTT
cdr3_aa: CASTITSNIGGLSGNTIYF

v_call: TRBV27
d_call: -
j_call: TRBJ2-1
clone_size: few
cdr3_nt: TGTGCCAGCAGTGTAGGTTTCTTATCCTACAATGAGCAGTTCTTC
cdr3_aa: CASSVGFLSYNEQFF

v_call: TRBV24-1
d_call: TRBD1
j_call: TRBJ2-5
clone_size: -
cdr3_nt: TGTGCCACCAGTGATCCGACAGGGGAAGGAGAGACCCAGTACTTC
cdr3_aa: CATSDPTGEGETQYF

v_call: TRBV10-1
d_call: TRBD2
j_call: TRBJ2-7
clone_size: -
cdr3_nt: TGCGCCAGCAGTGAGTCCGGAGCTAGCGGGTACGAGCAGTACTTC
cdr3_aa: CASSESGASGYEQYF

v_call: TRBV2
d_call: -
j_call: TRBJ2-7
clone_size: few
cdr3_nt: TGTGCCAGCAGTGAAATACGACCCCCTGTGGAGCAGTACTTC
cdr3_aa: CASSEIRPPVEQYF

v_call: TRBV4-3
d_call: TRBD1
j_call: TRBJ1-2
clone_size: few
cdr3_nt: TGCGCCAGCAGCCAAGACCTCGGGACAGGCCATGGCTACACCTTC
cdr3_aa: CASSQDLGTGHGYTF

v_call: TRBV20-1
d_call: TRBD1
j_call: TRBJ1-2
clone_size: few
cdr3_nt: TGCAGTGCTAGAGCCGGGACAGGGACTGGAGGCTACACCTTC
cdr3_aa: CSARAGTGTGGYTF

v_call: TRBV13
d_call: TRBD2
j_call: TRBJ2-1
clone_size: few
cdr3_nt: TGTGCCAGCAGCCCGATCCGGGGGGGAAATGAGCAGTTCTTC
cdr3_aa: CASSPIRGGNEQFF

v_call: TRBV7-9
d_call: TRBD2
j_call: TRBJ2-5
clone_size: -
cdr3_nt: TGTGCCAGCAGCTCCAGTGGGAGCGGGACTAGCGGACAAGAGACCCAGTACTTC
cdr3_aa: CASSSSGSGTSGQETQYF

v_call: TRBV20-1
d_call: -
j_call: TRBJ2-7
clone_size: -
cdr3_nt: TGCAGTGCCCTACCGCCCGGCGGACTTCGGAACGAGCAGTACTTC
cdr3_aa: CSALPPGGLRNEQYF

v_call: TRBV6-2/TRBV6-3
d_call: -
j_call: TRBJ2-1
clone_size: -
cdr3_nt: TGTGCCAGCAGTCAGGGGCCTGGGAGGTCTGAGTTCTTC
cdr3_aa: CASSQGPGRSEFF

v_call: TRBV7-2
d_call: -
j_call: TRBJ2-2
clone_size: few
cdr3_nt: TGTGCCAGAGGGAATGGGGTCATAGCGAACACCGGGGAGCTGTTTTTT
cdr3_aa: CARGNGVIANTGELFF

v_call: TRBV6-5
d_call: -
j_call: TRBJ2-2
clone_size: many
cdr3_nt: TGTGCCAGCAGTACCCGCCAGGGGTACACCGGGGAGCTGTTTTTT
cdr3_aa: CASSTRQGYTGELFF

v_call: TRBV4-3
d_call: -
j_call: TRBJ1-1
clone_size: -
cdr3_nt: TGCGCCAGCAGCCAAGAGGAGGGAGACAGACGGACTGAAGCTTTCTTT
cdr3_aa: CASSQEEGDRRTEAFF

v_call: TRBV7-2
d_call: TRBD1
j_call: TRBJ2-5
clone_size: -
cdr3_nt: TGTGCCAGCAGCTTATACGGCCCGGGACAGGGGGCTTTTCGGCGAGGGACCCAGTACTTC
cdr3_aa: CASSLYGPGQGAFRRGTQYF

v_call: TRBV7-2
d_call: -
j_call: TRBJ2-2
clone_size: few
cdr3_nt: TGTGCCAGCAGCTTAGGCCGCCTCGCGAACACCGGGGAGCTGTTTTTT
cdr3_aa: CASSLGRLANTGELFF

v_call: TRBV15
d_call: TRBD1
j_call: TRBJ2-1
clone_size: few
cdr3_nt: TGTGCCACCAGCAGAGGGTTCAGGGGGCAGGAGCAGTTCTTC
cdr3_aa: CATSRGFRGQEQFF

v_call: TRBV4-3
d_call: -
j_call: TRBJ1-5
clone_size: -
cdr3_nt: TGCGCCAGCAGCCGCTTTTGGGGGGACTCTCGGGGGTATAGCAATCAGCCCCAGCATTTT
cdr3_aa: CASSRFWGDSRGYSNQPQHF

v_call: TRBV4-1
d_call: -
j_call: TRBJ1-2
clone_size: -
cdr3_nt: TGCGCCAGCAGCCACCCAGGACAAGTACTTGGGGATGGCTACACCTTC
cdr3_aa: CASSHPGQVLGDGYTF

v_call: TRBV20-1
d_call: TRBD1
j_call: TRBJ1-1
clone_size: -
cdr3_nt: TGCAGTGCGGGAAGGGGACAGGCGAACACTGAAGCTTTCTTT
cdr3_aa: CSAGRGQANTEAFF

v_call: TRBV7-2
d_call: -
j_call: TRBJ1-4
clone_size: -
cdr3_nt: TGTGCCAGCAGCTTCCGGACCAGGGGCCGCCCTAATACAACTAATGAAAAACTGTTTTTT
cdr3_aa: CASSFRTRGRPNTTNEKLFF

v_call: TRBV7-3
d_call: TRBD1
j_call: TRBJ1-2
clone_size: once
cdr3_nt: TGTGCCAGCAGCTCCACGACAGGGCAGGGCTACACCTTC
cdr3_aa: CASSSTTGQGYTF

v_call: TRBV18
d_call: -
j_call: TRBJ1-2
clone_size: many
cdr3_nt: TGTGCCAGCTCACCTACGGGGGCTAACTATGGCTACACCTTC
cdr3_aa: CASSPTGANYGYTF

v_call: TRBV5-6
d_call: -
j_call: TRBJ2-7
clone_size: -
cdr3_nt: TGTGCCAGCAGCCGGGGAAGATCCTTAAGGGAGCAGTACTTC
cdr3_aa: CASSRGRSLREQYF

v_call: TRBV4-3
d_call: TRBD1
j_call: TRBJ1-3
clone_size: -
cdr3_nt: TGCGCCAGCAGCCAAGCGCACAGGGGGACTGGAAACACCATATATTTT
cdr3_aa: CASSQAHRGTGNTIYF

v_call: TRBV27
d_call: -
j_call: TRBJ2-7
clone_size: medium-sized
cdr3_nt: TGTGCCAGCAGTTTTTCGGGTACTTTCTACGAGCAGTACTTC
cdr3_aa: CASSFSGTFYEQYF

v_call: TRBV2
d_call: -
j_call: TRBJ1-1
clone_size: -
cdr3_nt: TGTGCCAGCAGTGAATACGGCAGTTTGAACACTGAAGCTTTCTTT
cdr3_aa: CASSEYGSLNTEAFF

v_call: TRBV7-2
d_call: TRBD1
j_call: TRBJ1-2
clone_size: few
cdr3_nt: TGTGCCAGCAGCTTGGAGGGGGCGAAGGACTATGGCTACACCTTC
cdr3_aa: CASSLEGAKDYGYTF

v_call: TRBV6-6
d_call: -
j_call: TRBJ1-3
clone_size: -
cdr3_nt: TGTGCCAGCAGGATCGACGACACCGGGGACACCATATATTTT
cdr3_aa: CASRIDDTGDTIYF